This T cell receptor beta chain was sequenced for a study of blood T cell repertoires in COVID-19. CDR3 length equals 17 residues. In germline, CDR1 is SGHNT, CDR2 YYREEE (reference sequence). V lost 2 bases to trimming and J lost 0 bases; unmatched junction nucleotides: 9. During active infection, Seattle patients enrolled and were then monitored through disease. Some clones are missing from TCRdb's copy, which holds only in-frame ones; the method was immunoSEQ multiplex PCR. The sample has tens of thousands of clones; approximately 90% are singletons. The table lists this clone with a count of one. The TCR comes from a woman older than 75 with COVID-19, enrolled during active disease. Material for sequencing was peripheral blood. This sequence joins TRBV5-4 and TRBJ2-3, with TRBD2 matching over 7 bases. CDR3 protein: CASSLGRGFSSTDTQYF. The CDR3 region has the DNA TGTGCCAGCAGCTTAGGGCGGGGGTTCTCTAGCACAGATACGCAGTATTTT. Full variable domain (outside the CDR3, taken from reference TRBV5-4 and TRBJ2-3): ETGVTQSPTHLIKTRGQQVTLRCSSQSGHNTVSWYQQALGQGPQFIFQYYREEENGRGNFPPRFSGLQFPNYSSELNVNALELDDSALYLCASSLGRGFSSTDTQYFGPGTRLTVL.